The T cell receptor (beta chain) described here comes from a study of blood T cell repertoires in COVID-19. About the research overall: COVID-19 samples collected from the United States, Italy and Spain covered acute and convalescent phases.

Enrolled during active infection, Seattle patients were then followed longitudinally. The CDR3 loop spans 13 amino acids. Germline V CDR1 and CDR2: SGHNT, YENEEA. Between the trimmed V and J ends, which lost 3 bases and 3 bases, there was a span of 9 bases. The table came from immunoSEQ multiplex PCR; TCRdb's copy has only in-frame clones and leaves some out. The sample yields about 200,000 clones, more than 85% seen once. The sample comprised peripheral blood. This clonotype was obtained from a man in his 60s with COVID-19, enrolled during active disease. V and J are TRBV11-3 and TRBJ2-7; D may be TRBD2 (6 bases). The CDR3 nucleotides read TGTGCCAGCAGCTTGTCAGCGGGCTACGAGCAGTACTTC. This codes for CASSLSAGYEQYF. Using reference TRBV11-3 and TRBJ2-7 for the parts outside the CDR3, the full variable domain is EAGVVQSPRYKIIEKKQPVAFWCNPISGHNTLYWYLQNLGQGPELLIRYENEEAVDDSQLPKDRFSAERLKGVDSTLKIQPAELGDSAVYLCASSLSAGYEQYFGPGTRLTVT.